These 3 T cell receptor beta chains originate from one sample sequenced in a study of blood T cell repertoires in COVID-19. Repertoires were generated with immunoSEQ multiplex PCR, while TCRdb's copy carries only in-frame clones and drops some. The sample contains about 240,000 clones, approximately 83% of which appear only once. The source material was peripheral blood. These receptors were taken from a man aged 25 to 40 who had recovered from COVID-19.

The chain joins TRBV2 to TRBJ1-5; no definite D call. The CDR3 is 14 amino acids. Looked up from germline, CDR1 is SNHLY and CDR2 is FYNNEI. The V gene lost 0 bases and the J gene lost 1 base, with 4 bases spanning the gap. The CDR3 loop is CASSEAQSNQPQHF. CDR3 sequence (DNA): TGTGCCAGCAGTGAAGCTCAAAGCAATCAGCCCCAGCATTTT.

This clone occurred a few times. The genes are TRBV29-1 and TRBJ2-5; D may be TRBD1 (5 bases). Looked up from germline, CDR1 is SQVTM and CDR2 is ANQGSEA. V was cut by 2 bases and J by 3 bases, with 7 bases left in between. This CDR3 contains 12 residues. The CDR3 DNA follows: TGCAGCGTTGAATCCAGGGAAGAGACCCAGTACTTC. It encodes CSVESREETQYF.

CDR3 protein: CASSLEEREIQETQYF. CDR3 in DNA: TGTGCCAGCAGCTTAGAAGAGCGGGAGATCCAAGAGACCCAGTACTTC. V usage is TRBV7-9 and J usage is TRBJ2-5; 8 bases agree with TRBD2. In germline, CDR1 is SEHNR, CDR2 FQNEAQ (reference sequence). V gave up 1 base and J gave up 1 base; unmatched junction bases: 5. CDR3 length: 16 residues.